Below are 24 T cell receptor beta chains sequenced from a single sample in a study of T cell responses to AZD1222 COVID-19 vaccine. Here immunoSEQ multiplex PCR was the method, and the copy in TCRdb shows in-frame clones only, minus some. The sample lists 92,000 or so clones, 89% occurring once. This specimen was peripheral blood, taken 28 days after the second AZD1222 dose. These receptors all stem from an adult who received the AZD1222 COVID-19 vaccine.

The chain is built from TRBV4-3 and TRBJ1-4; maybe TRBD1 (6 bases). This CDR3 is built from 14 residues. Germline CDR1 reads LGHNA; CDR2 reads YSLEER. The V end was cut by 3 bases, the J end by 4 bases, with 9 bases between. The CDR3 sequence is CASSHGQFNEKLFF. CDR3 bases: TGCGCCAGCAGCCATGGACAGTTTAATGAAAAACTGTTTTTT.

CDR3 bases: TGTGCCAGTAGTATCTCGGTGGTCACTGAAGCTTTCTTT. Translation: CASSISVVTEAFF. This chain connects TRBV19 to TRBJ1-1; D gene ambiguous. V dropped 3 bases and J dropped 4 bases, with 9 bases sitting between them. The germline CDR1 and CDR2 sequences are LNHDA and SQIVND (reference sequence). The CDR3 sequence is 13 residues long.

This chain links TRBV7-8 with TRBJ2-1; D is undetermined. Germline V gene lookup returns CDR1 SGHVS and CDR2 FQNEAQ. Trimming pared 5 bases from V and 4 bases from J, leaving 15 bases between. This CDR3 is built from 15 residues. This chain's CDR3 is CASSPGRILYNEQFF. For the CDR3, the DNA is TGTGCCAGCAGCCCTGGACGGATCTTATACAATGAGCAGTTCTTC. Drawing the rest from reference TRBV7-8 and TRBJ2-1, the complete variable domain is GAGVSQSPRYKVAKRGQDVALRCDPISGHVSLFWYQQALGQGPEFLTYFQNEAQLDKSGLPSDRFFAERPEGSVSTLKIQRTQQEDSAVYLCASSPGRILYNEQFFGPGTRLTVL.

The chain employs TRBV19 and TRBJ1-5; D call uncertain. The CDR3 has 15 amino acids. CDR1 LNHDA and CDR2 SQIVND come from the germline V gene (reference sequence). V gave up 0 bases and J gave up 5 bases, with 11 bases separating them. CDR3 DNA: TGTGCCAGTAGTATAGATTTGAGGAACCATCAGCCCCAGCATTTT. Translation gives CASSIDLRNHQPQHF.

The genes are TRBV18 and TRBJ2-2, with 10 positions matching TRBD2. The germline V gene has CDR1 KGHSH and CDR2 LQKENI. The CDR3 has 17 amino acids. V was clipped by 1 base and J by 0 bases; unmatched bases: 2. The CDR3 region has the DNA TGTGCCAGCTCACCACTGCTAGCGGGGGCGAACACCGGGGAGCTGTTTTTT. This translates into CASSPLLAGANTGELFF.

The chain has TRBV13 and TRBJ1-1; 7 nucleotides align to TRBD1. The CDR3 has 16 amino acids. Germline values: CDR1 PRHDT, CDR2 FYEKMQ (reference sequence). Trimming cost V 4 bases and J 0 bases; bases outside gene matches: 8. CDR3 amino acids: CASSSSRGRVNTEAFF. For the CDR3, the DNA is TGTGCCAGCAGCTCAAGCAGGGGGAGAGTGAACACTGAAGCTTTCTTT.

The J gene is TRBJ1-3, the V gene TRBV28; D gene uncertain. The CDR3 loop spans 11 amino acids. The ends were cut back, 7 bases at V and 3 bases at J, with 4 bases in the middle. Germline loops: CDR1 MDHEN, CDR2 SYDVKM. CDR3 DNA sequence: TGTGCCAGCACGGATGGAAACACCATATATTTT. This sequence encodes CASTDGNTIYF.

CDR3 residues: CASSHTANYGYTF. The CDR3 DNA reads TGTGCCAGCAGCCACACAGCTAACTATGGCTACACCTTC. The rearrangement uses TRBV3-1 (or the pseudogene TRBV3-2) and TRBJ1-2; D gene unclear. From germline, CDR1 is LGHDT and CDR2 YNNKEL (reference sequence). Between the trimmed V and J ends, which lost 3 bases and 0 bases, there was a span of 5 bases. There are 13 residues in the CDR3.

This rearrangement joins TRBV5-6 to TRBJ2-5; TRBD2 matches 9 bases. The CDR3 has 17 residues. V was clipped by 4 bases and J by 5 bases; unmatched bases: 15. Germline CDR1 and CDR2: SGHDT and YYEEEE. CDR3 nucleotide sequence: TGTGCCAGCAGCCGCCGTCTAGCGGGGAATGTATATGAGACCCAGTACTTC. Protein sequence: CASSRRLAGNVYETQYF.

This chain joins TRBV12-3 or TRBV12-4 and TRBJ1-1, with D unresolved. This CDR3 region has 13 residues. Trimming removed 3 bases from V and 1 base from J, with 6 bases in between. CDR3: CASSFTANTEAFF. The CDR3 coding sequence is TGTGCCAGCAGTTTCACGGCGAACACTGAAGCTTTCTTT.

The gene calls are TRBV4-1 and TRBJ2-7, with TRBD1 as a possible D gene (5 bases). Trimming pared 3 bases from V and 3 bases from J, leaving 12 bases between. This CDR3 has 14 residues. Germline CDR1 and CDR2: MGHRA and YSYEKL. The CDR3 protein is CASSHSGNNYEQYF. The CDR3 DNA sequence: TGCGCCAGCAGCCACTCAGGGAATAACTACGAGCAGTACTTC.

J is TRBJ1-6 and V is TRBV7-3, with D possibly matching TRBD1 (6 bases). V was pared by 2 bases and J by 9 bases, with 17 bases between. There are 16 residues in the CDR3. CDR1 is SGHTA, CDR2 FQGTGA, per germline. This CDR3 is CASSLGLRGASSPLHF. DNA for the CDR3: TGTGCCAGCAGCTTAGGGCTTCGGGGGGCTAGTTCACCCCTCCACTTT.

As DNA, the CDR3 is TGTGCCAGCAGCTTAGAGAACTGGGGCAATCAGCCCCAGCATTTT. It yields the protein CASSLENWGNQPQHF. The chain combines TRBV7-2 with TRBJ1-5; D call uncertain. Trimming cost V 1 base and J 2 bases, with 9 bases left between them. The CDR3 runs to 15 residues. CDR1 is SGHTA, CDR2 FQGNSA, per germline.

The J gene is TRBJ1-4, the V gene TRBV5-5, with D possibly TRBD1 on 6 matching bases. The CDR3 totals 16 residues. V was shortened by 0 bases and J by 10 bases, with 19 bases between the two germline ends. Germline CDR1 is SGHKS and CDR2 is YYEKEE (reference sequence). This CDR3 is CASSLVPGAVGGKLFF. CDR3 DNA sequence: TGTGCCAGCAGCTTGGTTCCGGGGGCGGTCGGAGGAAAACTGTTTTTT. The full variable domain, with the rest looked up from reference TRBV5-5 and TRBJ1-4, is DAGVTQSPTHLIKTRGQQVTLRCSPISGHKSVSWYQQVLGQGPQFIFQYYEKEERGRGNFPDRFSARQFPNYSSELNVNALLLGDSALYLCASSLVPGAVGGKLFFGSGTQLSVL.

CDR3 coding DNA: TGTGCCAGCAGTGCCGGGACAGCCTATGGCTACACCTTC. Translating it yields CASSAGTAYGYTF. V gene TRBV25-1 combines with J gene TRBJ1-2; TRBD1 matches at 7 bases. The CDR3 runs 13 residues. Per the germline V gene, CDR1 is MGHDK and CDR2 is SYGVNS. The junction had 3 bases not matched to a gene; V was cut back by 4 bases and J by 4 bases.

The chain couples TRBV11-2 to TRBJ1-1; 7 nucleotides align to TRBD1. This CDR3 region has 14 residues. V gave up 5 bases and J gave up 7 bases; unmatched junction bases: 10. The V gene's germline CDR1 is SGHAT and CDR2 FQNNGV. CDR3 nucleotide sequence: TGTGCCAGCAGCCTCCTAACAGGGGCGGGTGAAGCTTTCTTT. It yields the protein CASSLLTGAGEAFF.

The chain recombines TRBV6-5 with TRBJ2-7; a possible D gene is TRBD2 (5 bases). Per the germline V gene, CDR1 is MNHEY and CDR2 is SVGAGI. Deletions cut 2 bases from V and 3 bases from J, with 14 bases between. The CDR3 runs 15 residues. The CDR3 sequence is CASSYKGWRNYEQYF. The CDR3 nucleotides read TGTGCCAGCAGTTACAAGGGTTGGAGGAACTACGAGCAGTACTTC.

The CDR3 DNA follows: TGTGCCAGCAGCTTAATCGAAGGGGCCCAGCCCCAGCATTTT. Protein: CASSLIEGAQPQHF. The rearrangement uses TRBV7-6 and TRBJ1-5; D perhaps matches TRBD1 (5 bases). This CDR3 region has 14 residues. Germline V gene lookup returns CDR1 SGHVS and CDR2 FNYEAQ. Trimming removed 2 bases at V and 7 bases at J, with 12 bases between. The full variable domain, with the rest looked up from reference TRBV7-6 and TRBJ1-5, is GAGVSQSPRYKVTKRGQDVALRCDPISGHVSLYWYRQALGQGPEFLTYFNYEAQQDKSGLPNDRFSAERPEGSISTLTIQRTEQRDSAMYRCASSLIEGAQPQHFGDGTRLSIL.

The chain recombines TRBV3-1 (or the pseudogene TRBV3-2) with TRBJ1-4; 10 nucleotides line up with TRBD1. The CDR3 runs to 15 residues. In germline, CDR1 is LGHDT, CDR2 YNNKEL (reference sequence). V gave up 4 bases and J gave up 5 bases; unmatched junction bases: 4. The CDR3 region is CASSRRTGGNEKLFF. In DNA form, the CDR3 reads TGTGCCAGCAGCCGGCGGACAGGGGGGAATGAAAAACTGTTTTTT.

V usage is TRBV4-3 and J usage is TRBJ1-5; no clear D. Per germline, CDR1 LGHNA and CDR2 YSLEER. This CDR3 is built from 13 residues. V lost 0 bases and J 4 bases, leaving 4 bases between the germline ends. Written as DNA, the CDR3 is TGCGCCAGCAGCCAAGACAGAAATCAGCCCCAGCATTTT. Its translation is CASSQDRNQPQHF.

The chain couples TRBV28 to TRBJ1-6, with D possibly TRBD1 on 5 matching bases. This CDR3 contains 14 residues. Trimming left V 2 bases short and J 6 bases short, with 8 bases between. The germline V gene has CDR1 MDHEN and CDR2 SYDVKM. In DNA, the CDR3 is TGTGCCAGCAGTTTAAGTCAGGGTAATTCACCCCTCCACTTT. The encoded protein is CASSLSQGNSPLHF.

The rearrangement uses TRBV7-2 and TRBJ1-4; TRBD1 agrees at 10 bases. V dropped 6 bases and J dropped 5; count of bases not matched to a gene: 6. The CDR3 extends over 15 amino acids. Germline CDR1 reads SGHTA; CDR2 reads FQGNSA. Written as DNA, the CDR3 is TGTGCCAGCAGGCAGACAGGGGGCGCAAATGAAAAACTGTTTTTT. It encodes CASRQTGGANEKLFF.

The chain recombines TRBV2 with TRBJ1-1, with D unresolved. V was pared by 4 bases and J by 1 base, with 7 bases between. The germline V gene encodes CDR1 SNHLY and CDR2 FYNNEI. The CDR3 is made up of 13 amino acids. This CDR3 reads CASSGWQNTEAFF. The CDR3 region has the DNA TGTGCCAGCAGTGGGTGGCAGAACACTGAAGCTTTCTTT.

The rearrangement joins TRBV28 to TRBJ2-3, with TRBD2 matching over 11 bases. After removal of 7 bases from V and 2 bases from J, the junction contained 8 bases not matched to a gene. Germline CDR1 reads MDHEN; CDR2 reads SYDVKM. The CDR3 spans 16 residues. CDR3 in DNA: TGTGCCAGCAAGGGACTAGCGGAGACCTACACAGATACGCAGTATTTT. It encodes CASKGLAETYTDTQYF.